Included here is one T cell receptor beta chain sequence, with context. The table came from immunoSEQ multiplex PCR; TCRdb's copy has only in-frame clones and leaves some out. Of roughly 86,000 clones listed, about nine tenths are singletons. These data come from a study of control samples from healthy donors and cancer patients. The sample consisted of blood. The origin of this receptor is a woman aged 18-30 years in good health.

This chain's CDR3 is CTSSQAFTGTSSYNEQFF. The DNA of the CDR3 is TGCACCAGCAGCCAAGCGTTTACCGGGACTAGCTCCTACAATGAGCAGTTCTTC. The chain has TRBV1 and TRBJ2-1; TRBD2 was called by the table and not checked on the DNA. TRBV1 is noted as a pseudogene. The CDR3 has 18 residues.